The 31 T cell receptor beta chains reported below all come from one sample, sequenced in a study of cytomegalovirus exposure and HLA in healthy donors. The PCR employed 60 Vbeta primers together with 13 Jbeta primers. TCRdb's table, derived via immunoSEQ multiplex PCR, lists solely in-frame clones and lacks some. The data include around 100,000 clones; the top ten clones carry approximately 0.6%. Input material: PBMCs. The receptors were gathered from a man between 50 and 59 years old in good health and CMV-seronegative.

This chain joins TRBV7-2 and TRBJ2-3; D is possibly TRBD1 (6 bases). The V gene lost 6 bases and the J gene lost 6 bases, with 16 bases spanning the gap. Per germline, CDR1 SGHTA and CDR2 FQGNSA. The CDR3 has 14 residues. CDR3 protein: CASRPLGAKDTQYF. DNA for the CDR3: TGTGCCAGCAGGCCGCTGGGGGCCAAGGATACGCAGTATTTT. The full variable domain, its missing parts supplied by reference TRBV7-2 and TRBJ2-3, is GAGVSQSPSNKVTEKGKDVELRCDPISGHTALYWYRQSLGQGLEFLIYFQGNSAPDKSGLPSDRFSAERTGGSVSTLTIQRTQQEDSAVYLCASRPLGAKDTQYFGPGTRLTVL.

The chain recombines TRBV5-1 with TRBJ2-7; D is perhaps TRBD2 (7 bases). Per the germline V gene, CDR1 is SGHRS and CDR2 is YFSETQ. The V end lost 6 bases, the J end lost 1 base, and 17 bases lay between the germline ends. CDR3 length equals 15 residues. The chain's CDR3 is CASTDLGGLSYEQYF. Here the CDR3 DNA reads TGCGCCAGCACCGACCTCGGGGGGCTTTCCTACGAGCAGTACTTC.

The DNA for the CDR3 is TGTGCCAGCAGACCTGGCCCTGGAAACACCATATATTTT. Translated: CASRPGPGNTIYF. The chain uses TRBV7-9 and TRBJ1-3; D not resolved. Trimming pared 6 bases from V and 2 bases from J, leaving 8 bases between. This CDR3 contains 13 residues. Germline lookup yields CDR1 SEHNR and CDR2 FQNEAQ (reference sequence). Full variable domain (missing parts from reference TRBV7-9 and TRBJ1-3): DTGVSQNPRHKITKRGQNVTFRCDPISEHNRLYWYRQTLGQGPEFLTYFQNEAQLEKSRLLSDRFSAERPKGSFSTLEIQRTEQGDSAMYLCASRPGPGNTIYFGEGSWLTVV.

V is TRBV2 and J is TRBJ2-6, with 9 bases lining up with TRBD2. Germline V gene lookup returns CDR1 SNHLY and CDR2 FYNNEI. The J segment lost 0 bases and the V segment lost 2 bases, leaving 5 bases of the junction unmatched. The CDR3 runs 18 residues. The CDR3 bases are TGTGCCAGCAGTGAAACCCTAGCGGGGTACTCTGGGGCCAACGTCCTGACTTTC. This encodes CASSETLAGYSGANVLTF.

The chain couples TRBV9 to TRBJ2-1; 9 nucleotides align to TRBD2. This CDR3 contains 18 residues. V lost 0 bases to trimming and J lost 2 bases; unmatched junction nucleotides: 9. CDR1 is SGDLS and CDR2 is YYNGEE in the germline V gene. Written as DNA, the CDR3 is TGTGCCAGCAGCGTAGGGGCGGGGGGGCCTTTAACCTACAATGAGCAGTTCTTC. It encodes CASSVGAGGPLTYNEQFF.

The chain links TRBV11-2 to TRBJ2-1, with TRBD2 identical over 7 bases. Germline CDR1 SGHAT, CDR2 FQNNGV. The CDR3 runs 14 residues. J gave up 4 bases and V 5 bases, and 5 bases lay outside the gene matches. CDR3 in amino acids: CASSPGTIYNEQFF. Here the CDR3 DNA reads TGTGCCAGCAGCCCCGGGACTATTTACAATGAGCAGTTCTTC.

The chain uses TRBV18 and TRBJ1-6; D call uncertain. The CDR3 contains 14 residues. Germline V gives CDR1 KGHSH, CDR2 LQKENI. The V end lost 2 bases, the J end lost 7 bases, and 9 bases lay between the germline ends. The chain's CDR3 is CASSPDYQNSPLHF. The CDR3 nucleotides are TGTGCCAGCTCACCAGATTACCAGAATTCACCCCTCCACTTT.

CDR3 DNA: TGTGCCATCAGTGAGTCGACAGGGGGGGCCTACAATGAGCAGTTCTTC. It encodes CAISESTGGAYNEQFF. The J gene is TRBJ2-1, the V gene TRBV10-3; 9 bases are a match to TRBD1. Germline V gene lookup returns CDR1 ENHRY and CDR2 SYGVKD. The ends lost 0 bases at V and 2 bases at J; junction bases unmatched: 2. This CDR3 contains 16 residues.

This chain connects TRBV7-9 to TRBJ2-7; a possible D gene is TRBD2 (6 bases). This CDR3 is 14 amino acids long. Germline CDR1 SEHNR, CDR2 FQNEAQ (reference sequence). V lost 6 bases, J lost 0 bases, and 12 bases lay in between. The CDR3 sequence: CASSFSGLSYEQYF. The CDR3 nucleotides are TGTGCCAGCAGTTTTTCGGGACTCTCCTACGAGCAGTACTTC.

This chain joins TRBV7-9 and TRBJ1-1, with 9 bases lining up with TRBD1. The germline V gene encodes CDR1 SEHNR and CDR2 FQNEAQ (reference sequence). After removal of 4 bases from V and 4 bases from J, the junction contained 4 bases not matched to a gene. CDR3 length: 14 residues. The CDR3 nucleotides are TGTGCCAGCAGCTCGCAGACAGGGGGCACTGAAGCTTTCTTT. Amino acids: CASSSQTGGTEAFF.

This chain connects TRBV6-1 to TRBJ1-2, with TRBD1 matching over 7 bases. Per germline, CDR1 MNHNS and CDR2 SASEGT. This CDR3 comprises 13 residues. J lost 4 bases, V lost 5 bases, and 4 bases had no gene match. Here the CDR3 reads CASSMTGPYGYTF. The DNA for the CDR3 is TGTGCCAGCAGTATGACAGGGCCCTATGGCTACACCTTC.

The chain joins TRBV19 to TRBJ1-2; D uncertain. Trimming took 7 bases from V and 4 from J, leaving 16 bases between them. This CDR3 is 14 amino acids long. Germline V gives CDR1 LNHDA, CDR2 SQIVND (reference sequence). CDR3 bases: TGTGCCAGTACTCAGTCTGGGCTGATCTATGGCTACACCTTC. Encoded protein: CASTQSGLIYGYTF.

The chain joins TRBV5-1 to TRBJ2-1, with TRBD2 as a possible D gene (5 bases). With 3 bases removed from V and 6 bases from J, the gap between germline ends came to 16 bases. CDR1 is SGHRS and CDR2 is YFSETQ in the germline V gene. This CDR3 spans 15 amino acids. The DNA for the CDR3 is TGCGCCAGCAGCTCAGGACTGGTACGGGTCAATGAGCAGTTCTTC. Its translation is CASSSGLVRVNEQFF. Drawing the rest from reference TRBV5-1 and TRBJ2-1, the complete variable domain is KAGVTQTPRYLIKTRGQQVTLSCSPISGHRSVSWYQQTPGQGLQFLFEYFSETQRNKGNFPGRFSGRQFSNSRSEMNVSTLELGDSALYLCASSSGLVRVNEQFFGPGTRLTVL.

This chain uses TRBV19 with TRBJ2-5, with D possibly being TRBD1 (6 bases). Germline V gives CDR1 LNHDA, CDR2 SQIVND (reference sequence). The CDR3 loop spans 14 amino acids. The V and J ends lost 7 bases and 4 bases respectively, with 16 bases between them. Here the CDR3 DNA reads TGTGCCAGTACCTCGGGACATCTGGGAGAGACCCAGTACTTC. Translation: CASTSGHLGETQYF.

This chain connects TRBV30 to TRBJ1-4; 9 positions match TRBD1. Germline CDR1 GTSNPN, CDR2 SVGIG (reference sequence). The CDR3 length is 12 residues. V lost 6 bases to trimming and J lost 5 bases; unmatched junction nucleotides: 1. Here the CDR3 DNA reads TGTGCCTGCGGGACAGGGAATGAAAAACTGTTTTTT. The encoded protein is CACGTGNEKLFF.

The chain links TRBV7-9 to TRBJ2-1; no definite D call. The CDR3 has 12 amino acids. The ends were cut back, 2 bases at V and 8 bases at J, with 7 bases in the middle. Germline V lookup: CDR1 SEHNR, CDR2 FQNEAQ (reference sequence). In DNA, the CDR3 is TGTGCCAGCAGCTTAACCCGGGATGAGCAGTTCTTC. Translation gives CASSLTRDEQFF.

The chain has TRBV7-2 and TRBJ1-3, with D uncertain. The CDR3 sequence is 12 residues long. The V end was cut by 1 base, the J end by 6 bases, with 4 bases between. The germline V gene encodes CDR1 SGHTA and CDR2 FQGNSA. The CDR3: CASSLGVNTIYF. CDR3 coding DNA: TGTGCCAGCAGCTTAGGAGTAAACACCATATATTTT.

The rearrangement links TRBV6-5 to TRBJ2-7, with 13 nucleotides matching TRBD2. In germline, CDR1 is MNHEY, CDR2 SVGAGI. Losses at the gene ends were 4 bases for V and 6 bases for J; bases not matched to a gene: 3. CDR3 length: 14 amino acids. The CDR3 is CASSWTSGSSEQYF. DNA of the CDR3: TGTGCCAGCAGTTGGACTAGCGGGAGTTCCGAGCAGTACTTC.

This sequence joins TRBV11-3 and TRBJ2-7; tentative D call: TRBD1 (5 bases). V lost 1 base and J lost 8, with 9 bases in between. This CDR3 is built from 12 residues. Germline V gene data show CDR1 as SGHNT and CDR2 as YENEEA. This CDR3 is CASSLGPGKQYF. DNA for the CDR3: TGTGCCAGCAGCTTAGGGCCAGGGAAGCAGTACTTC.

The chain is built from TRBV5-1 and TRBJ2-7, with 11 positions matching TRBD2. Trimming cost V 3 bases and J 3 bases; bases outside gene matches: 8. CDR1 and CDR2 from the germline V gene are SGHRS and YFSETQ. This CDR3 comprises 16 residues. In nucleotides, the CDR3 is TGCGCCAGCAGCTCACAACCGGGACTAGCGGTCTACGAGCAGTACTTC. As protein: CASSSQPGLAVYEQYF.

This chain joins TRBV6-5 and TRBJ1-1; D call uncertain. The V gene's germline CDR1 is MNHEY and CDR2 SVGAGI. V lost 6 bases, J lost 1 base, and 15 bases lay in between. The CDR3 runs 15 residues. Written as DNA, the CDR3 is TGTGCCAGCAGACGATCGTGGAGGGCGAACACTGAAGCTTTCTTT. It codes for CASRRSWRANTEAFF.

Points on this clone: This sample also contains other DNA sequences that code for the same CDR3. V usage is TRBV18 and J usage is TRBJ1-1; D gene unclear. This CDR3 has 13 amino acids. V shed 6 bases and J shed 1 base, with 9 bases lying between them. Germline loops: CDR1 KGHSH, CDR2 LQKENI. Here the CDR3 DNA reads TGTGCCAGCTCCCTACAGAAGAACACTGAAGCTTTCTTT. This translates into CASSLQKNTEAFF.

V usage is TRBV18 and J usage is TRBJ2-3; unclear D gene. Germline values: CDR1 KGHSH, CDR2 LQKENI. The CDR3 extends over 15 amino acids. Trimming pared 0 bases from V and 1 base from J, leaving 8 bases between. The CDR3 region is CASSPPGGGTDTQYF. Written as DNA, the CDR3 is TGTGCCAGCTCACCACCTGGCGGAGGCACAGATACGCAGTATTTT.

The CDR3: CASKLLNTEAFF. DNA of the CDR3: TGTGCCAGTAAATTGTTAAACACTGAAGCTTTCTTT. The gene calls are TRBV19 and TRBJ1-1; D gene unclear. The CDR3 spans 12 residues. The V end lost 7 bases, the J end lost 2 bases, and 8 bases lay between the germline ends. Germline loops: CDR1 LNHDA, CDR2 SQIVND (reference sequence).

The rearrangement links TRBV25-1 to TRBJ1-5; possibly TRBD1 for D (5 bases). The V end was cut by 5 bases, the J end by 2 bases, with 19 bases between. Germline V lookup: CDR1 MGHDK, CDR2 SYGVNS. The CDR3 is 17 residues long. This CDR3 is CASSPMGLRDGNQPQHF. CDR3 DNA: TGTGCCAGCAGTCCCATGGGACTCCGGGACGGCAATCAGCCCCAGCATTTT.

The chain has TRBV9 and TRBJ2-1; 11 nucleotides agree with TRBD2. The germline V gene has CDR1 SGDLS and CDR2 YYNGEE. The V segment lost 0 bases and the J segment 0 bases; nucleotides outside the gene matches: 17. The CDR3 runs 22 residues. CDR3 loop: CASSVATPGASGRTYSYNEQFF. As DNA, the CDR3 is TGTGCCAGCAGCGTAGCTACCCCGGGGGCTAGCGGGAGGACCTACTCCTACAATGAGCAGTTCTTC.

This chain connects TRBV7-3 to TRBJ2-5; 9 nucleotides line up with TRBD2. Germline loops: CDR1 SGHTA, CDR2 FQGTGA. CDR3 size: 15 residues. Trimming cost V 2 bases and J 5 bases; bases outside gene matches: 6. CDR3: CASSLSPSGIETQYF. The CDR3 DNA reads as TGTGCCAGCAGCTTATCTCCTAGCGGGATTGAGACCCAGTACTTC. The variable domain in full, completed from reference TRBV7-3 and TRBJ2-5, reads GAGVSQTPSNKVTEKGKYVELRCDPISGHTALYWYRQSLGQGPEFLIYFQGTGAADDSGLPNDRFFAVRPEGSVSTLKIQRTERGDSAVYLCASSLSPSGIETQYFGPGTRLLVL.

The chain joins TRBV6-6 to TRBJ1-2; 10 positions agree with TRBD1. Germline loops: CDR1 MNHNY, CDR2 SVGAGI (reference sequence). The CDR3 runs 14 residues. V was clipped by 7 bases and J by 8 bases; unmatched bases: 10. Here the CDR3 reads CASNRGGTGVGYTF. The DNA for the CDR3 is TGTGCCAGCAATCGAGGCGGGACAGGGGTCGGCTACACCTTC.

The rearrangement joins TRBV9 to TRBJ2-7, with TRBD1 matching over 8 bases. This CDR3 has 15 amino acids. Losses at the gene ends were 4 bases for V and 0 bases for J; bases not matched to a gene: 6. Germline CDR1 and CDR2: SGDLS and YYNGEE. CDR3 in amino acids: CASSLSGTGSYEQYF. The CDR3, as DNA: TGTGCCAGCAGCCTTTCCGGGACAGGCTCCTACGAGCAGTACTTC. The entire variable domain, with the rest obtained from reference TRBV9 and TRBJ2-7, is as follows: DSGVTQTPKHLITATGQRVTLRCSPRSGDLSVYWYQQSLDQGLQFLIQYYNGEERAKGNILERFSAQQFPDLHSELNLSSLELGDSALYFCASSLSGTGSYEQYFGPGTRLTVT.

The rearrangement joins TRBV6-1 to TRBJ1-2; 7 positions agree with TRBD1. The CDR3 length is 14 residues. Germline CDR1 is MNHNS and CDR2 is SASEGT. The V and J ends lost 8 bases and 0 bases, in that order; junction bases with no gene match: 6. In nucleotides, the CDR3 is TGTGCCAGCTCTACAGGGGCAGCTAACTATGGCTACACCTTC. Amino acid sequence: CASSTGAANYGYTF.

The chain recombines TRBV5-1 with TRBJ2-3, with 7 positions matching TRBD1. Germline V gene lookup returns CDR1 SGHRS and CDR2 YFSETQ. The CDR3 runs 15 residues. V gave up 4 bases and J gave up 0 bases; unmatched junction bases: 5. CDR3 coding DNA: TGCGCCAGCAGCGGGTCGGGACAGAGCACAGATACGCAGTATTTT. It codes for CASSGSGQSTDTQYF.